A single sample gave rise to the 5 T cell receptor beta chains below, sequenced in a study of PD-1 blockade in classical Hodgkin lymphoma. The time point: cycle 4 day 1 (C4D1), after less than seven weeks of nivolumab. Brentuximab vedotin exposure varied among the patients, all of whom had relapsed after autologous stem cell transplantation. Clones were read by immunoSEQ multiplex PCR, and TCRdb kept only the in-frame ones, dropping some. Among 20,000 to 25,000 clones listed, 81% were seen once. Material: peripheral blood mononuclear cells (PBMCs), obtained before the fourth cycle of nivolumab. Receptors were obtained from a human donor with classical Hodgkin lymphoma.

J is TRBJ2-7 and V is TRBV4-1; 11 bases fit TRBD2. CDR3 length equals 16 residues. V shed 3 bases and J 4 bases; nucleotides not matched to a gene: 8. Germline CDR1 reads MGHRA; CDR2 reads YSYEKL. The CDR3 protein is CASSQQLAGASYEQYF. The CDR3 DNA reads TGCGCCAGCAGCCAGCAACTAGCGGGAGCTTCGTACGAGCAGTACTTC.

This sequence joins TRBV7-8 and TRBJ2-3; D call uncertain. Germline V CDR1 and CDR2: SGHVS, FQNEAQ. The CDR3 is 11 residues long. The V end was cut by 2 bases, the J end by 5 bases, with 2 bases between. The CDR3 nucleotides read TGTGCCAGCAGCTTAATAGATACGCAGTATTTT. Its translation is CASSLIDTQYF.

CDR3 amino acids: CASSQPTQQGRNTEAFF. CDR3 sequence (DNA): TGTGCCAGCAGCCAGCCAACACAGCAGGGGAGGAACACTGAAGCTTTCTTT. This chain links TRBV14 with TRBJ1-1, with D tentatively TRBD1 (6 bases). The CDR3 sequence is 17 residues long. The ends were cut back, 3 bases at V and 1 base at J, with 18 bases in the middle. Germline V gene sequence: CDR1 SGHDN, CDR2 FVKESK.

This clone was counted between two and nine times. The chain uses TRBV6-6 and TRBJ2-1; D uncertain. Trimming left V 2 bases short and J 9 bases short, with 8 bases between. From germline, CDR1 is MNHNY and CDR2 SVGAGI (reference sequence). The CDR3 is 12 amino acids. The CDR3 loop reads CASSYLSTEQFF. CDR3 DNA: TGTGCCAGCAGTTACCTATCAACTGAGCAGTTCTTC.

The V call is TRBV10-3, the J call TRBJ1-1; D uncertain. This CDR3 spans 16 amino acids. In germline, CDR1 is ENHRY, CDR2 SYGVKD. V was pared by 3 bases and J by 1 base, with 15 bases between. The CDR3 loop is CAISDPIRGKNTEAFF. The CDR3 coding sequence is TGTGCCATCAGTGACCCGATTCGAGGAAAGAACACTGAAGCTTTCTTT.